This T cell receptor (beta chain) appears in the sequencing data of a study of CD8 T cells in Susac syndrome. The CDR3 is 15 amino acids. The germline CDR1 and CDR2 sequences are MNHEY and SMNVEV (reference sequence). The ends were cut back, 6 bases at V and 4 bases at J, with 16 bases in the middle. Negative isolation yielded CD8+ and CD4+ T cells; FACS enriched TEMRA cells. Roughly 0.45 to 1 ug RNA was reverse transcribed with random hexamers. A multiplex approach, immunoSEQ multiplex PCR, amplified TCR beta CDR3 across 54 Vbeta and 13 Jbeta. TCRdb called the immunoSEQ multiplex PCR reads again in MiXCR, with one record for every CDR3 protein. The sample has tens of thousands of distinct CDR3 sequences, 94% seen once; the top ten hold about 0.94%.

The TCR sequence derives from a human donor with Susac syndrome. The sequenced material came from CD8+ T cells from PBMCs. The V call is TRBV27, the J call TRBJ2-4; D might be TRBD1 or TRBD2, each matching 5 bases. Here the CDR3 DNA reads TGTGCCAGCAGGGGGTCCGGGACCCTTAAAAACATTCAGTACTTC. Amino acid sequence: CASRGSGTLKNIQYF.